Sequencing of this T cell receptor beta chain was carried out in a study of shared clonotypes between healthy human individuals. Several immunoSEQ plates held equal portions of the genomic DNA taken from each subset. In the authors' workflow: ImmunoSEQ only sent back junction sequences with no quality scores, so filtering was done differently. Profiling relied on immunoSEQ multiplex PCR, and the TCRdb table lists in-frame clones only, not all of them. That table furnishes V, J and clone size, whereas the DNA furnished D and trimming. The sample has roughly 2.5 million clones, more than 80% seen once; the top ten hold roughly 0.15%. This CDR3 region has 13 residues. Deletions cut 4 bases from V and 11 bases from J, with 16 bases between. Germline V CDR1 and CDR2: SGHDN, FVKESK.

The sequenced sample consisted of naive CD4+ T cells sorted from blood. This sample's subset: CD45RA+ positively selected. The gene calls are TRBV14 and TRBJ2-3, with D unresolved. This sequence was found in a man aged 18-30 years in good health. CDR3 DNA sequence: TGTGCCAGCAGCCCCTCGATAGGTAGAGGGCAGTATTTT. Its translation is CASSPSIGRGQYF. The variable domain in full, completed from reference TRBV14 and TRBJ2-3, reads EAGVTQFPSHSVIEKGQTVTLRCDPISGHDNLYWYRRVMGKEIKFLLHFVKESKQDESGMPNNRFLAERTGGTYSTLKVQPAELEDSGVYFCASSPSIGRGQYFGPGTRLTVL.